This entry lists 6 T cell receptor beta chains sequenced from one sample in a study of T cells in Graves' hyperthyroidism and ophthalmopathy (dated by TCRdb to the late 2010s). Library creation used multiplex PCR. TCRdb names Illumina HiSeq 2000 as the instrument used. TCR beta CDR3 regions were amplified from RNA transcripts. The first round of RT-PCR for the TCR CDR3 was performed with the HTBI primer set and the Qiagen OneStep RT-PCR kit. The public reads were reprocessed in TCRdb via fastp at Q25 and MiXCR, keeping in-frame beta chains. Identical CDR3 protein sequences are pooled into one entry, listed with their most common genes and DNA. Across this sample there are approximately 600,000 distinct CDR3 sequences, with approximately 14% seen only once. Clones ranked in the top ten supply 4.5% to 6% of the sample. The sequenced sample was blood. Receptors were obtained from a woman between 25 and 40 years old with Graves' hyperthyroidism that later progressed to Graves' ophthalmopathy.

This clonotype appeared many times. This chain uses TRBV3-1 with TRBJ1-1; 8 nucleotides agree with TRBD1. Looked up from germline, CDR1 is LGHDT and CDR2 is YNNKEL (reference sequence). V was pared by 6 bases and J by 3 bases, with 9 bases of the junction left unmatched. The CDR3 is 15 amino acids. CDR3 in amino acids: CASSFQTGAYTEAFF. CDR3 in DNA: TGTGCCAGCAGTTTCCAGACAGGGGCGTACACTGAAGCTTTCTTT.

This clonotype was seen ten or more times. The rearrangement joins TRBV28 to TRBJ1-2, with D uncertain. The CDR3 covers 20 residues. Trimming shortened V by 1 base and J by 0 bases, and 24 bases separated the two germline ends. The germline gives CDR1 MDHEN, CDR2 SYDVKM. In DNA, the CDR3 is TGTGCCAGCAGTTTATTGAGTCTCCAAGTTGCAAACAAAGCTAACTATGGCTACACCTTC. This sequence encodes CASSLLSLQVANKANYGYTF.

This clonotype was seen ten or more times. The chain joins TRBV7-3 to TRBJ1-2, with 9 positions matching TRBD1. Trimming at V came to 4 bases and at J to 3 bases, leaving 6 bases not matched to a gene. The germline V gene encodes CDR1 SGHTA and CDR2 FQGTGA. CDR3 size: 15 residues. The CDR3 is CASSSARDRDYGYTF. CDR3 bases: TGTGCCAGCAGCTCCGCCCGGGACAGGGACTATGGCTACACCTTC.

V gene TRBV2 combines with J gene TRBJ2-3; D not certain. Germline V CDR1 and CDR2: SNHLY, FYNNEI. This CDR3 has 13 residues. V lost 10 bases and J lost 0, with 11 bases in between. CDR3 protein: CATRPQSTDTQYF. CDR3 nucleotides: TGTGCCACCCGACCGCAGAGCACAGATACGCAGTATTTT.

V and J are TRBV6-2 or TRBV6-3 and TRBJ2-7; the match to TRBD2 covers 7 bases. V lost 6 bases to trimming and J lost 7 bases; unmatched junction nucleotides: 12. Germline V gives CDR1 MNHEY, CDR2 SVGEGT. This CDR3 comprises 14 residues. CDR3 nucleotides: TGTGCCAGCAGAAGGTATAGCGGGCTCCTAGAGCAGTACTTC. Protein sequence: CASRRYSGLLEQYF.

This clonotype was detected many times. This rearrangement joins TRBV12-5 to TRBJ1-1; tentative D call: TRBD1 (6 bases). This CDR3 is 12 amino acids long. CDR1 and CDR2 from the germline V gene are LGHNT and FRNRAP. The ends were cut back, 9 bases at V and 3 bases at J, with 11 bases in the middle. The CDR3 loop is CASKTGYTEAFF. The CDR3 DNA is TGTGCTAGCAAAACAGGGTACACTGAAGCTTTCTTT.